This T cell receptor (beta chain) was sequenced for a study of technical replicates of blood from several donors. This CDR3 has 12 amino acids. Trimming removed 2 bases at V and 5 bases at J, with 8 bases between. CDR1 and CDR2 (germline): SGHRS, YFSETQ. The repertoire was sequenced with immunoSEQ multiplex PCR; TCRdb's copy has only in-frame clones and lacks some. This sample has some 79,000 clones, with roughly 92% found just once. This clonotype was sampled from a human donor in good health. What was sequenced was T cells isolated from PBMCs. This chain uses TRBV5-1 with TRBJ2-7; perhaps TRBD2 as D (5 bases). Here the CDR3 reads CASSFPGDEQYF. The CDR3 DNA is TGCGCCAGCAGCTTCCCCGGGGACGAGCAGTACTTC. Filled out from reference TRBV5-1 and TRBJ2-7, the complete variable domain reads KAGVTQTPRYLIKTRGQQVTLSCSPISGHRSVSWYQQTPGQGLQFLFEYFSETQRNKGNFPGRFSGRQFSNSRSEMNVSTLELGDSALYLCASSFPGDEQYFGPGTRLTVT.